This TCR beta chain emerged from a study of blood T cell repertoires in COVID-19. Profiling relied on immunoSEQ multiplex PCR, and the TCRdb table lists in-frame clones only, not all of them. The sample holds 130,000 or so clones, approximately 84% seen once. In this sample, this clone turned up a few times. Germline assignment: CDR1 LNHDA and CDR2 SQIVND (reference sequence). The CDR3 spans 15 residues. Germline trimming cut 7 bases from V and 5 bases from J; bases unmatched to any gene: 9. Sequences were obtained from PBMCs or T cells enriched from blood (not recorded which). This sequence joins TRBV19 and TRBJ1-5; 9 bases fit TRBD1. The receptor comes from a woman aged 50 to 65 with acute COVID-19. CDR3 DNA sequence: TGTGCCAGTACCCGGACAGGGGATGTCTATCAGCCCCAGCATTTT. Translated, it gives CASTRTGDVYQPQHF.